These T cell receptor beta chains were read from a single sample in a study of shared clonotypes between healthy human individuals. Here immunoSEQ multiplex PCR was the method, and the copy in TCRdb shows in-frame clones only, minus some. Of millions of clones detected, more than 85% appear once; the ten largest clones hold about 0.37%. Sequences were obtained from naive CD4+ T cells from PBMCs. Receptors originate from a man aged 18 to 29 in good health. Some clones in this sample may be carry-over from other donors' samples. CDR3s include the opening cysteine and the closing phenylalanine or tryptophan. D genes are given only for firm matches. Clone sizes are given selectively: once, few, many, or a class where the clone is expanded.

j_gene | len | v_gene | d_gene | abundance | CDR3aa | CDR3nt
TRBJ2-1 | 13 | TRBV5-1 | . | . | CASSPGTGNEQFF | TGCGCCAGCAGCCCGGGGACGGGCAATGAGCAGTTCTTC
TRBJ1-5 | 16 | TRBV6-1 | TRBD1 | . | CASSETGGWNNQPQHF | TGTGCCAGCAGTGAGACAGGGGGCTGGAACAATCAGCCCCAGCATTTT
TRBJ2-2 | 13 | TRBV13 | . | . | CASTRRATGELFF | TGTGCCAGCACCCGGAGGGCCACCGGGGAGCTGTTTTTT
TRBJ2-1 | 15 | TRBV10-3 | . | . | CAISERQGSYNEQFF | TGTGCCATCAGTGAACGGCAGGGCTCCTACAATGAGCAGTTCTTC
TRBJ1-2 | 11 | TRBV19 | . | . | CARSLGYGYTF | TGTGCCAGATCTCTGGGCTATGGCTACACCTTC
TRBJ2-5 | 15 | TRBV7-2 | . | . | CASRPSPGPQETQYF | TGTGCCAGCAGGCCCTCACCGGGACCTCAGGAGACCCAGTACTTC
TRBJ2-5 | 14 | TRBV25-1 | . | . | CASGPGRNVETQYF | TGTGCCAGCGGTCCGGGACGAAATGTGGAGACCCAGTACTTC
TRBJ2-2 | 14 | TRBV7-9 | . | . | CASSLFLGLGELFF | TGTGCCAGCAGCTTGTTTCTTGGTCTGGGGGAGCTGTTTTTT
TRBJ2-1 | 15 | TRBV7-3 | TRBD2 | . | CASSAGTSGSNEQFF | TGTGCCAGCAGTGCAGGGACTAGCGGGAGCAATGAGCAGTTCTTC
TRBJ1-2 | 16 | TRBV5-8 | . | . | CASSLAGAETNYGYTF | TGTGCCAGCAGCTTGGCCGGGGCAGAGACTAACTATGGCTACACCTTC
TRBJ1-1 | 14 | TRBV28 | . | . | CASSLHSLNTEAFF | TGTGCCAGCAGTTTACACAGCTTGAACACTGAAGCTTTCTTT
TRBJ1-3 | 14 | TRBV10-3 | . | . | CAIRGTVSGNTIYF | TGTGCCATCAGGGGAACAGTCTCTGGAAACACCATATATTTT
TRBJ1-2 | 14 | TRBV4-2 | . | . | CASTKGGVDYGYTF | TGTGCCAGCACGAAGGGGGGGGTCGACTATGGCTACACCTTC
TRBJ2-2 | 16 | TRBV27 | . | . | CASGTRGWTRTGELFF | TGTGCCAGCGGCACGAGGGGGTGGACGAGGACCGGGGAGCTGTTTTTT
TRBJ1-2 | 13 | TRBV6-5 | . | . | CASRWTDQTGYTF | TGTGCCAGCAGATGGACAGACCAGACGGGCTACACCTTC
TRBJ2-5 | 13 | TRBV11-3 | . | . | CASSLDRRETQYF | TGTGCCAGCAGCTTAGACCGCAGAGAGACCCAGTACTTC
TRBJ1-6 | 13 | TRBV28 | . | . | CASGLGYNSPLHF | TGTGCCAGCGGGTTGGGGTATAATTCACCCCTCCACTTT
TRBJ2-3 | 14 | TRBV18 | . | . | CASSPLGGTDTQYF | TGTGCCAGCTCACCACTTGGTGGGACAGATACGCAGTATTTT
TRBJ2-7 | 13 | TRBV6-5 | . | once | CASSYSRSYEQYF | TGTGCCAGCAGTTACTCGCGCTCCTACGAGCAGTACTTC
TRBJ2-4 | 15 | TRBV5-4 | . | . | CASSSPVGPSGIQYF | TGTGCCAGCAGCTCGCCGGTGGGGCCGAGCGGCATTCAGTACTTC
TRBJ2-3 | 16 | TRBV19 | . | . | CASSIGVDRSTDTQYF | TGTGCCAGTAGTATAGGCGTGGACAGATCCACAGATACGCAGTATTTT
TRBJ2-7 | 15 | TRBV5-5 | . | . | CASSLGAGFLGEQYF | TGTGCCAGCAGCTTGGGGGCAGGCTTCTTGGGCGAGCAGTACTTC
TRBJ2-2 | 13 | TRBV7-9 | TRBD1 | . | CASSGQGAGELFF | TGTGCCAGCAGCGGACAGGGGGCCGGGGAGCTGTTTTTT
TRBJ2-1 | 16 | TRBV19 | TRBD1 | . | CASSLLSGQGADEQFF | TGTGCCAGTAGTCTCCTCTCGGGACAGGGGGCAGATGAGCAGTTCTTC
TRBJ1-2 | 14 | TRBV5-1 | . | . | CASSLEAGGDGYTF | TGCGCCAGCAGCTTGGAGGCCGGGGGCGATGGCTACACCTTC
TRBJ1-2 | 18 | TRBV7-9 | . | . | CASTYPRGQPEFDYGYTF | TGTGCCAGCACCTATCCCCGGGGGCAACCCGAATTTGACTATGGCTACACCTTC
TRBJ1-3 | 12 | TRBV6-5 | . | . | CATQGSGNTIYF | TGTGCCACCCAGGGCTCTGGAAACACCATATATTTT
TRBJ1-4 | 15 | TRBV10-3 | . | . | CATRPVPATNEKLFF | TGTGCCACCCGCCCGGTTCCGGCAACTAATGAAAAACTGTTTTTT
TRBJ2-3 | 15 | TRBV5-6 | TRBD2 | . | CASSLVGLASDTQYF | TGTGCCAGCAGCTTGGTGGGACTAGCATCAGATACGCAGTATTTT
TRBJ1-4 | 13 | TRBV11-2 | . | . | CASSVAGNEKLFF | TGTGCCAGCTCGGTAGCGGGAAATGAAAAACTGTTTTTT
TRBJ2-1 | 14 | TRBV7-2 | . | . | CASSLALNYNEQFF | TGTGCCAGCAGCTTAGCACTCAACTACAATGAGCAGTTCTTC
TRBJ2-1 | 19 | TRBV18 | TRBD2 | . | CASSRTGLAGGGSYNEQFF | TGTGCCAGCTCAAGAACCGGACTAGCGGGAGGTGGCTCCTACAATGAGCAGTTCTTC
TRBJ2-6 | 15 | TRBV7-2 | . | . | CASSRGGSGANVLTF | TGTGCCAGCAGCCGAGGGGGCTCTGGGGCCAACGTCCTGACTTTC
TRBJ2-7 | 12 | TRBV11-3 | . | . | CASSLMYGIQYF | TGTGCCAGCAGCTTAATGTATGGTATTCAGTACTTC
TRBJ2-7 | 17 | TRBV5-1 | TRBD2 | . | CASSLVRGRGDAYEQYF | TGCGCCAGCAGCTTGGTGCGGGGGAGGGGAGATGCGTACGAGCAGTACTTC
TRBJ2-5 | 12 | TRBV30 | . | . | CAWSVQPREQYF | TGTGCCTGGAGTGTACAGCCCAGGGAGCAGTACTTC
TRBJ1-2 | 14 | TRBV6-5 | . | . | CASSTRGTYNGYTF | TGTGCCAGCAGCACCCGGGGGACGTACAATGGCTACACCTTC
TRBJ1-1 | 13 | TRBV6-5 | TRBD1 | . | CASQGGGNTEAFF | TGTGCCTCCCAGGGGGGAGGGAACACTGAAGCTTTCTTT
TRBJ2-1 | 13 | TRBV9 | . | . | CASSAPARDEQFF | TGTGCCAGCAGCGCCCCGGCCAGGGATGAGCAGTTCTTC
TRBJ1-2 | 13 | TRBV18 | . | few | CASSRQPQSGYTF | TGTGCCAGCTCCCGACAGCCTCAGAGTGGCTACACCTTC
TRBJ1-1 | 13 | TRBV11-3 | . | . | CASSFSRGTEAFF | TGTGCCAGCAGCTTCTCCCGGGGAACTGAAGCTTTCTTT
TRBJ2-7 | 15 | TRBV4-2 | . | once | CASSQDPGAINEQYF | TGTGCCAGCAGCCAAGATCCGGGGGCGATCAACGAGCAGTACTTC
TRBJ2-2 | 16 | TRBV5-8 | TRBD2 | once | CASRGLAGAGTGELFF | TGTGCCAGCAGGGGACTAGCGGGAGCAGGCACCGGGGAGCTGTTTTTT
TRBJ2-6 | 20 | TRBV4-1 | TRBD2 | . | CASSLPGLAGAYSGANVLTF | TGCGCCAGCAGCCTTCCGGGACTAGCGGGAGCCTACTCTGGGGCCAACGTCCTGACTTTC
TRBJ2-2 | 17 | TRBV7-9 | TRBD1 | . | CASSPKTGGTNTGELFF | TGTGCCAGCAGCCCCAAGACAGGGGGCACGAACACCGGGGAGCTGTTTTTT
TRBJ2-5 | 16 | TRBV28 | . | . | CASSSKDRALLETQYF | TGTGCCAGCAGTTCGAAGGACCGAGCCCTTTTGGAGACCCAGTACTTC
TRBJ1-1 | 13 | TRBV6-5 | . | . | CASSPELGLGAFF | TGTGCCAGCAGCCCCGAGCTGGGTCTGGGCGCTTTCTTT
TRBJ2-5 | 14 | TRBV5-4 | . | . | CASSVPAAQETQYF | TGTGCCAGCAGCGTCCCGGCAGCTCAAGAGACCCAGTACTTC
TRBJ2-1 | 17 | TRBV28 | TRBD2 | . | CASRSHALAGGMDEQFF | TGTGCCAGCAGATCCCACGCCCTAGCGGGAGGGATGGATGAGCAGTTCTTC
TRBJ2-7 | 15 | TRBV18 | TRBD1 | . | CASSPPGDRAYEQYF | TGTGCCAGCTCACCACCAGGAGACAGGGCCTACGAGCAGTACTTC
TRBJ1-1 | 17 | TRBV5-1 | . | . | CASSLVVGGRGRTEAFF | TGCGCCAGCAGCTTGGTTGTTGGGGGTAGGGGTAGAACTGAAGCTTTCTTT